Each of the 3 T cell receptor beta chains below was sequenced from the same sample in a study of T cells expressing NK-cell markers. With the 5' RACE reads reprocessed, TCRdb shows one record per CDR3 protein and no DNA. Its clone listing holds around 550,000 distinct CDR3 sequences. Specimen: blood T cells: a sorted CD56 or NKG2C T cell subset, CD4+ or CD8+ T cells, or bulk PBMC T cells (not recorded which). Receptor source: a man between 18 and 29 years old in good health.

V is TRBV5-5 and J is TRBJ2-1; TCRdb gives TRBD2 as the D gene, but with no DNA this cannot be confirmed. The CDR3 totals 18 residues. Germline V gives CDR1 SGHKS, CDR2 YYEKEE (reference sequence). CDR3 loop: CASSLVPSGISSYNEQFF.

This sequence joins TRBV3-1 and TRBJ2-1; there is no DNA to check the TCRdb D call of TRBD2. The germline V gene encodes CDR1 LGHDT and CDR2 YNNKEL (reference sequence). The CDR3 runs to 17 residues. The CDR3 is CASSHSGLAGTYNEQFF.

J is TRBJ1-2 and V is TRBV5-1; TCRdb reports TRBD1, a call that lacks DNA to check it against. There are 14 residues in the CDR3. The germline CDR1 and CDR2 sequences are SGHRS and YFSETQ. The CDR3 reads CASSFGGSDYGYTF.